The clone carrying this T cell receptor beta chain was seen more than once but under ten times. The CDR3 totals 12 residues. The germline gives CDR1 DFQATT, CDR2 SNEGSKA (reference sequence). V was trimmed by 3 bases and J by 4 bases, leaving 9 bases between them. PCR was performed a second time for 7 to 11 cycles using a sample-barcoded 5' primer and a J-beta primer mix. Each CDR3 protein is one row after TCRdb ran MiXCR on the 5' RACE reads. The top ten clones hold roughly 14% of a sample with hundreds of thousands of distinct CDR3 sequences, about 30% of them seen once. The data originate from a study of blood T cells in healthy people across ages.

The sequencing input was blood. The sequence derives from a woman aged 80 or over in good health. V gene TRBV20-1 combines with J gene TRBJ1-1; D gene ambiguous. The CDR3 bases are TGCAGTGCTAGCCCCCGCGGCACTGAAGCTTTCTTT. The encoded protein is CSASPRGTEAFF.